A selection of T cell receptor beta chains follows, all from one sample in a study of T cells in localized non-small cell lung cancer. The data were produced by immunoSEQ multiplex PCR, yet TCRdb's version contains in-frame clones alone and is incomplete. Of 37,000 or so clones in the sample, approximately 88% were seen once. Sequenced here: peripheral blood, sampled before any cancer treatment. The receptors come from a woman aged 40-69 years with stage I lung adenocarcinoma. Each CDR3 is given with its conserved first and last residue. D genes are given only for firm matches. Some rows have no size entry. The others give once, few or many, or a class for an expanded clone.

cdr3_length	v_call	j_call	clone_size	d_call	cdr3_nt	cdr3_aa
16	TRBV4-1	TRBJ1-1	-	-	TGCGCCAGCAGCCAAGCGTCCGAGGGGTACGGCACTGAAGCTTTCTTT	CASSQASEGYGTEAFF
17	TRBV23-1	TRBJ2-1	once	TRBD1	TGCGCCAGCAGTCAATCCGGGACAGGGGACGCTGGCAATGAGCAGTTCTTC	CASSQSGTGDAGNEQFF
16	TRBV5-6	TRBJ2-1	once	-	TGTGCCAGCAGCTTGGACTACTTGAGCTCCTACAATGAGCAGTTCTTC	CASSLDYLSSYNEQFF
13	TRBV12-5	TRBJ2-2	-	-	TGTGCTACATCAGGTGGTAACACCGGGGAGCTGTTTTTT	CATSGGNTGELFF
13	TRBV2	TRBJ2-3	-	-	TGTGCCAGCACTCCCCCCTGGGCAGATACGCAGTATTTT	CASTPPWADTQYF
13	TRBV2	TRBJ2-5	-	-	TGTGCCAGCAGGGTTCTAGAGGGGGAGACCCAGTACTTC	CASRVLEGETQYF
14	TRBV15	TRBJ2-3	-	-	TGTGCCACCAGCAGAGCCAGGTCCCTCGATACGCAGTATTTT	CATSRARSLDTQYF
16	TRBV7-6	TRBJ2-6	-	-	TGTGCCAGCAGCTCCCGTCCCCACTCTGGGGCCAACGTCCTGACTTTC	CASSSRPHSGANVLTF
15	TRBV27	TRBJ1-1	-	TRBD1	TGTGCCAGCAGTCCCGCCGGACAGGTGAACACTGAAGCTTTCTTT	CASSPAGQVNTEAFF
15	TRBV5-4	TRBJ2-6	-	-	TGTGCCAGCAGCTTTATGGGGTCCGGGGCCAACGTCCTGACTTTC	CASSFMGSGANVLTF
16	TRBV2	TRBJ1-5	-	TRBD1	TGTGCCAGCAGTTCCTTCGGGAGGGGGCATGGTCAGCCCCAGCATTTT	CASSSFGRGHGQPQHF
14	TRBV15	TRBJ2-7	once	-	TGTGCCACCAAGCGCGCGGGTGACTCCTACGAGCAGTACTTC	CATKRAGDSYEQYF
16	TRBV4-1	TRBJ2-1	-	-	TGCGCCAGCAGCCAAGACCCGGTCCGCAAATACAATGAGCAGTTCTTC	CASSQDPVRKYNEQFF
15	TRBV25-1	TRBJ1-2	-	-	TGTGCCAGCAGTGAATGGGTAGGGGCGTACTATGGCTACACCTTC	CASSEWVGAYYGYTF
15	TRBV27	TRBJ2-7	-	-	TGTGCCAGCAGTTTAGGAGTGGGTACTTTCTACGAGCAGTACTTC	CASSLGVGTFYEQYF
18	TRBV11-3	TRBJ2-6	few	-	TGTGCCAGCAGCCCCGATAGGGGGAGGGCCTCTGGGGCCAACGTCCTGACTTTC	CASSPDRGRASGANVLTF
14	TRBV5-1	TRBJ2-2	-	-	TGCGCCAGCAGCGTGACAGTTGGTAACGGGGAGCTGTTTTTT	CASSVTVGNGELFF
13	TRBV29-1	TRBJ1-3	-	-	TGCAGCGCCTCCGGACACTCTGGAAACACCATATATTTT	CSASGHSGNTIYF
14	TRBV5-1	TRBJ2-5	-	TRBD1	TGCGCCAGCAGCGTTCTGACAGGGGGAGAGACCCAGTACTTC	CASSVLTGGETQYF
18	TRBV19	TRBJ2-6	-	-	TGTGCCAGTACCCTCGAGACAGGACTAAACTCTGGGGCCAACGTCCTGACTTTC	CASTLETGLNSGANVLTF
14	TRBV5-8	TRBJ1-5	-	-	TGTGCCAGCAGCTTGGTGAGGGAGAGGCAGCCCCAGCATTTT	CASSLVRERQPQHF
13	TRBV29-1	TRBJ1-2	-	-	TGCAGCGTTGAAATTGGCGCCGCTCGACGCTACACCTTC	CSVEIGAARRYTF
14	TRBV10-2	TRBJ2-1	-	TRBD2	TGCGCCAGCAGCGTAGCGGGGGGGGGCAATGAGCAGTTCTTC	CASSVAGGGNEQFF
14	TRBV27	TRBJ1-1	-	-	TGTGCCAGCAGCCCCCTGTCTGGAGGCACTGAAGCTTTCTTT	CASSPLSGGTEAFF
17	TRBV28	TRBJ1-4	-	-	TGTGCCAGCAGTTCACCGGGACAACTTGCAACTAATGAAAAACTGTTTTTT	CASSSPGQLATNEKLFF
14	TRBV27	TRBJ2-7	-	TRBD1	TGTGCCAGCAGTTCCAGGGGGTTCCCCTACGAGCAGTACTTC	CASSSRGFPYEQYF
16	TRBV7-9	TRBJ2-5	-	TRBD1	TGTGCCAGCAGCTTGGCTTCGGACAGGGACCAAGAGACCCAGTACTTC	CASSLASDRDQETQYF
15	TRBV7-2	TRBJ1-4	once	-	TGTGCCAGCAGCTTTGACTCCACAACTAATGAAAAACTGTTTTTT	CASSFDSTTNEKLFF
14	TRBV5-6	TRBJ2-5	-	-	TGTGCCAGCTCCCAGACAGTCATGGGAGAGACCCAGTACTTC	CASSQTVMGETQYF
16	TRBV5-4	TRBJ2-1	-	TRBD1	TGTGCCAGCAGCACCGGGACAGGATGGAGGTCCAATGAGCAGTTCTTC	CASSTGTGWRSNEQFF
16	TRBV27	TRBJ1-6	-	-	TGTGCCAGCAGTATAGACGGTCGCTCCTATAATTCACCCCTCCACTTT	CASSIDGRSYNSPLHF
13	TRBV30	TRBJ1-1	-	TRBD1	TGTGCCTGGAGTGTAGGGGGCGGGACAGTGGCTTTCTTT	CAWSVGGGTVAFF
15	TRBV30	TRBJ1-5	-	TRBD1	TGTGCCCTTTATGTGGGACAGGGGTTCAATCAGCCCCAGCATTTT	CALYVGQGFNQPQHF
14	TRBV28	TRBJ2-3	-	-	TGTGCCAGCCTCCGCGGCGGTTCGCCAGATACGCAGTATTTT	CASLRGGSPDTQYF
16	TRBV4-1	TRBJ1-6	-	-	TGCGCCAGCAGCCAAGATCTGACCCCCGGGGGTTCACCCCTCCACTTT	CASSQDLTPGGSPLHF
15	TRBV7-8	TRBJ2-1	once	TRBD2	TGTGCCAGCAGCTTACCGAGCGGGAGGGACAATGAGCAGTTCTTC	CASSLPSGRDNEQFF
12	TRBV7-6	TRBJ2-1	-	-	TGTGCCAGCAGCTTAGAAGCGGGTGAGCAGTTCTTC	CASSLEAGEQFF
19	TRBV19	TRBJ2-1	-	TRBD2	TGTGCCAGTAGTATAGATCGCGGGACTAGCGGGAGTGTGTACAATGAGCAGTTCTTC	CASSIDRGTSGSVYNEQFF
16	TRBV28	TRBJ1-2	once	-	TGTGCCAGCAGTCGCGACCGGGGACGAGGGTTAGATGGCTACACCTTC	CASSRDRGRGLDGYTF
15	TRBV6-5	TRBJ1-1	-	TRBD1	TGTGCCAGCAGTTACCACAGGGGGATGAACACTGAAGCTTTCTTT	CASSYHRGMNTEAFF
14	TRBV6-5	TRBJ2-5	-	-	TGTGCCAGCAGTACCCAGGTGGATGGGGAGACCCAGTACTTC	CASSTQVDGETQYF
15	TRBV27	TRBJ1-1	-	TRBD1	TGTGCCAGCAGTTTGATTGGGACAGGGGTCACTGAAGCTTTCTTT	CASSLIGTGVTEAFF
14	TRBV9	TRBJ1-2	-	-	TGTGCCAGCAGCGTGGGCACGTCCTCCAATGGCTACACCTTC	CASSVGTSSNGYTF
15	TRBV19	TRBJ2-3	-	-	TGTGCCAGTAGTATTTTCGGGACTGCCACAGATACGCAGTATTTT	CASSIFGTATDTQYF
12	TRBV5-1	TRBJ1-3	-	-	TGCGCCAGCAGCTTGGCCGGAGGCACCATATATTTT	CASSLAGGTIYF
16	TRBV29-1	TRBJ2-7	-	TRBD2	TGCAGCGTTGGTGGAGATGGGGCTAGCGGAGACTACGAGCAGTACTTC	CSVGGDGASGDYEQYF
14	TRBV6-5	TRBJ1-1	-	-	TGTGCCAGCAGTCCCCAGGGGATGAACACTGAAGCTTTCTTT	CASSPQGMNTEAFF
15	TRBV15	TRBJ2-6	-	-	TGTGCCACCAGCAGAGACCGCTCTGGGGCCAACGTCCTGACTTTC	CATSRDRSGANVLTF
16	TRBV4-2	TRBJ2-5	-	TRBD2	TGTGCCAGCAGCCAAGAAGTAGCGGGAGGAGGAGAGACCCAGTACTTC	CASSQEVAGGGETQYF
14	TRBV5-1	TRBJ1-1	few	-	TGCGCCAGCAGCTTGGGTTTGATGAACACTGAAGCTTTCTTT	CASSLGLMNTEAFF
14	TRBV12-2	TRBJ1-3	-	-	TGTGCAAGTCGCTTAGACAGGACCCGAAACACCATATATTTT	CASRLDRTRNTIYF
15	TRBV4-1	TRBJ1-5	-	-	TGCGCCAGCAGCGACCCGGGGGCAGGAGATCAGCCCCAGCATTTT	CASSDPGAGDQPQHF
17	TRBV30	TRBJ1-1	-	TRBD1	TGTGCCTGTCCGAAAGGACAGGGGAATGTTCTAAACACTGAAGCTTTCTTT	CACPKGQGNVLNTEAFF
17	TRBV5-4	TRBJ2-6	-	TRBD1	TGTGCCAGCAGCTTGGGACAGGGGACGCCTGGGGCCAACGTCCTGACTTTC	CASSLGQGTPGANVLTF
14	TRBV14	TRBJ2-7	-	TRBD1	TGTGCCAGCAGCCAACAAACAGGGGTAGGTGAGCAGTACTTC	CASSQQTGVGEQYF
17	TRBV4-2	TRBJ1-6	-	TRBD1	TGTGCCAGTGGAGATGAGGGGGCGAGCTCCTATAATTCACCCCTCCACTTT	CASGDEGASSYNSPLHF
16	TRBV5-4	TRBJ1-4	-	TRBD1	TGTGCCAGCAGCCCACCGGGACAGGGTCCAAATGAAAAACTGTTTTTT	CASSPPGQGPNEKLFF